The subject of this entry is one TCR beta chain. Subjects aged 18 to 65 presented with newly diagnosed hyperthyroidism of less than 2 months' duration. The blood specimen was taken at initial hyperthyroidism diagnosis, before any ophthalmopathy symptoms. This sample is part of a study of T cells in Graves' hyperthyroidism and ophthalmopathy. About the research overall: It was at initial diagnosis, before any treatment, that peripheral blood was collected.

Amplified TCR beta CDR3 regions derived from RNA transcripts. The study used the HTBI primer set for a first-round RT-PCR of the TCR CDR3. MiXCR, applied by TCRdb to the multiplex PCR reads, yields one record per CDR3 protein. The table lists under 300,000 distinct CDR3 sequences, 12% to 15% of them singletons. Trimming left V 5 bases short and J 1 base short, with 14 bases between. Germline lookup yields CDR1 SGHVS and CDR2 FQNEAQ. CDR3 length: 15 amino acids. This TCR was sampled from a woman aged 45-60 years with Graves' hyperthyroidism that later progressed to Graves' ophthalmopathy. The rearrangement links TRBV7-8 to TRBJ1-1; D is uncertain. Sample: blood. CDR3 residues: CASSPNGRQNTEAFF. CDR3 in DNA: TGTGCCAGCAGCCCAAATGGACGGCAGAACACTGAAGCTTTCTTT.